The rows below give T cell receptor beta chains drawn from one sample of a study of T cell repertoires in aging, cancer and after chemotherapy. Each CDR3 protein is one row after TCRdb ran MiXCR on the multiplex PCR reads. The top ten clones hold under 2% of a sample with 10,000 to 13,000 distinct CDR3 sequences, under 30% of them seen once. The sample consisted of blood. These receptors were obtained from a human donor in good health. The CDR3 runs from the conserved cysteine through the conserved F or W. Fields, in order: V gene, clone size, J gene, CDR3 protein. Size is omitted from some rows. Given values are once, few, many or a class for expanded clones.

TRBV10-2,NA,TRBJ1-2,CASRIQDGYGYTF
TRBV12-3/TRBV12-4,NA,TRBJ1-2,CASRPQQGIPYGYTF
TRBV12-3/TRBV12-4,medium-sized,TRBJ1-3,CASSLTGSGNTIYF
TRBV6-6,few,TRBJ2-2,CASSASRIGTGELFF
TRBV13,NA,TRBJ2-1,CACSLLEYNEQFF
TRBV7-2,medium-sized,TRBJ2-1,CASSFRGGANEQFF
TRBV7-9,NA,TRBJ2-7,CASSTEGLAYEQYF
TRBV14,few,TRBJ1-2,CASSQTANYGYTF
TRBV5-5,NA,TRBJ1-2,CASSGTGGGYTF
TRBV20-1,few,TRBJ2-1,CSAKVAGSYNEQFF
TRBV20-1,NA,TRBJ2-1,CSAGRAKTGFNNEQFF
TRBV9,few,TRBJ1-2,CASSPREVNYGYTF
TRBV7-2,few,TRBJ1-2,CASTESRANYGYTF
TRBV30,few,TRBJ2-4,CAWSVRASGDKNIQYF
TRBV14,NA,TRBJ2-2,CASSTDRPYTGELFF
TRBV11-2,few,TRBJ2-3,CASSLEPGLANTQYF
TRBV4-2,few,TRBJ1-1,CASSQDAGQNTEAFF
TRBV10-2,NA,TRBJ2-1,CASSEPKGGGGQFF
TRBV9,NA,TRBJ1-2,CASSVGQGGGYTF
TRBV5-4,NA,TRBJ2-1,CASSLPAGGNNEQFF
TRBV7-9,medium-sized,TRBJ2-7,CASSSVRGYEQYF
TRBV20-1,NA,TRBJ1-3,CSASRGASGNTIYF
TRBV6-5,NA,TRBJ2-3,CASSTSAGGLTDTQYF
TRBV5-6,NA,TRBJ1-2,CASSPRPGQGLTNYGYTF
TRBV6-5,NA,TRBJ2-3,CASNPRGRGHGDTQYF
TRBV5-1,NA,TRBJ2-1,CASRPGRTTLRSHYNEQFF
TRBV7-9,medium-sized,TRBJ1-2,CASSLGTGANYGYTF
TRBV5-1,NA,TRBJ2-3,CASSLKADTQYF
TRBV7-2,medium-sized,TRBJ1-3,CASSLAYSSGNTIYF
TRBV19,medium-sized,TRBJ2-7,CASSRQVYHEQYF
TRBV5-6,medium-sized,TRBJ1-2,CASHWGYGYTF
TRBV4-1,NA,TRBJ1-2,CASSQEQAPNYGYTF
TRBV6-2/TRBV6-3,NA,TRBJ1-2,CASSYYGGDYGYTF
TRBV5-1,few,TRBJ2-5,CASSLVTSGSRDQYF
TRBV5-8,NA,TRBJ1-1,CASSYSGTVRNTEAFF
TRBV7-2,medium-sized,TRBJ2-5,CASSLTTAAGQETQYF
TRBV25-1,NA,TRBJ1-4,CASSEPAAYISGEKLFF
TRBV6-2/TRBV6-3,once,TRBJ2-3,CASSFGAGGSTDTQYF
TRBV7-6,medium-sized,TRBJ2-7,CASSPRSSSYEQYF
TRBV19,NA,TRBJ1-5,CASRDRDNQPQHF
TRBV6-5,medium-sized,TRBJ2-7,CASSYDSYEQYF
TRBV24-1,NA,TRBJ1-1,CATSGAGGSMNTEAFF
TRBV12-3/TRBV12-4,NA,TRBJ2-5,CASSFIQETQYF
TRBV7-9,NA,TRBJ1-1,CASSLDGEGLNTEAFF
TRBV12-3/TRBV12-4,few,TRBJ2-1,CASSPRVGGGIDESSYNEQFF
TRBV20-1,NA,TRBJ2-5,CSARTPGQETQYF
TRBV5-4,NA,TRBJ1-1,CASRTGGVLGAAFF
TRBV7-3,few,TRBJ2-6,CASSQGYSGANVLTF
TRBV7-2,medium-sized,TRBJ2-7,CASSLRANSYEQYF
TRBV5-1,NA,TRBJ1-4,CASSRDGGRDEKLFF